What follows are 14 T cell receptor beta chains derived from one specimen sequenced in a study of CD8 T cells in ankylosing spondylitis. Study results and limitations: Ankylosing spondylitis blood appeared to carry a characteristic TCR beta motif of roughly 8 highly homologous variants.

These receptors have no known antigen. TCRdb reprocessed the 5' RACE reads via MiXCR and lists one record per CDR3 protein. This sample carries roughly 700,000 distinct CDR3 sequences, about 20% of them seen once, and the ten largest clones take under 20%. The sample taken for sequencing was blood, either unsorted or a sorted T cell fraction (not recorded which). These receptor sequences come from a male donor with ankylosing spondylitis.

This clonotype has a handful of counts. V gene TRBV6-5 combines with J gene TRBJ2-7; D may match TRBD1 or TRBD2 (5 bases each). The CDR3 covers 15 residues. CDR1 MNHEY and CDR2 SVGAGI come from the germline V gene. Trimming removed 6 bases from V and 2 bases from J, with 17 bases in between. The CDR3 DNA follows: TGTGCCAGCAGACTCGGGACGGATTTCCCCTACGAGCAGTACTTC. Its protein is CASRLGTDFPYEQYF.

This clonotype was detected only a few times. The V gene is TRBV27, the J gene TRBJ2-1; the match to TRBD2 covers 7 bases. The V gene's germline CDR1 is MNHEY and CDR2 SMNVEV (reference sequence). This CDR3 has 16 residues. The junction had 9 bases not matched to a gene; V was cut back by 2 bases and J by 5 bases. This chain's CDR3 is CASSLAPAGTDNEQFF. CDR3 in DNA: TGTGCCAGCAGTTTAGCCCCAGCGGGGACCGACAATGAGCAGTTCTTC.

The table lists this clonotype with many counts. The chain uses TRBV4-1 and TRBJ1-5; D might be TRBD1 (5 bases). Germline CDR1 MGHRA, CDR2 YSYEKL. Trimming stripped 0 bases from V and 5 bases from J, with 14 bases between. There are 16 residues in the CDR3. The CDR3 here is CASSQEVRQGYQPQHF. CDR3 sequence (DNA): TGCGCCAGCAGCCAAGAGGTCCGGCAGGGATATCAGCCCCAGCATTTT.

This clonotype was seen more than once but under ten times. This chain joins TRBV12-3 or TRBV12-4 and TRBJ1-2, with 10 bases that match TRBD1. The CDR3 is 15 amino acids. The ends lost 4 bases at V and 5 bases at J; junction bases unmatched: 7. The CDR3 DNA is TGTGCCAGCAGTTCCTGGGACAGGGGCTCTTATGGCTACACCTTC. Amino acid sequence: CASSSWDRGSYGYTF.

The genes are TRBV18 and TRBJ2-3; D gene unclear. Germline V CDR1 and CDR2: KGHSH, LQKENI. Between the trimmed V and J ends, which lost 1 base and 1 base, there was a span of 6 bases. This CDR3 has 14 residues. The CDR3: CASSPQLGTDTQYF. DNA of the CDR3: TGTGCCAGCTCACCACAGCTGGGCACAGATACGCAGTATTTT.

The J gene is TRBJ2-3, the V gene TRBV12-3 or TRBV12-4, with D unclear. V dropped 3 bases and J dropped 0 bases, with 10 bases sitting between them. The CDR3 spans 15 residues. Here the CDR3 DNA reads TGTGCCAGCAGTTTCAGTCGGCAGAGCACAGATACGCAGTATTTT. This translates into CASSFSRQSTDTQYF.

The J gene is TRBJ2-3, the V gene TRBV6-1, with D possibly being TRBD2 (5 bases). CDR1 and CDR2 (germline): MNHNS, SASEGT. CDR3 length: 13 residues. The V end was cut by 1 base, the J end by 9 bases, with 11 bases between. Here the CDR3 reads CASSEERGRTQYF. The CDR3 DNA follows: TGTGCCAGCAGTGAAGAAAGAGGGCGAACGCAGTATTTT.

This chain uses TRBV9 with TRBJ1-6; D might be TRBD1 (6 bases). Deletions cut 3 bases from V and 8 bases from J, with 15 bases between. Germline loops: CDR1 SGDLS, CDR2 YYNGEE. The CDR3 runs 15 residues. CDR3 amino acids: CASSGGAGDYSPLHF. CDR3 nucleotides: TGTGCCAGCAGCGGAGGGGCAGGGGATTATTCACCCCTCCACTTT.

This clonotype occurred many times. The chain is built from TRBV12-3 or TRBV12-4 and TRBJ2-3; D not certain. Trimming took 4 bases from V and 1 from J, leaving 9 bases between them. The CDR3 loop spans 14 amino acids. CDR3 sequence (DNA): TGTGCCAGCAGTTCTAGGTTTCGCACAGATACGCAGTATTTT. This codes for CASSSRFRTDTQYF.

Remarks on this clonotype: This could be a read error, since a much larger clone is one nucleotide away. The chain combines TRBV29-1 with TRBJ1-1; D not certain. This CDR3 comprises 11 residues. CDR1 is SQVTM, CDR2 ANQGSEA, per germline. The ends were cut back, 4 bases at V and 5 bases at J, with 8 bases in the middle. The CDR3 region has the DNA TGCAGCGTTGTCCTGGGGACTGAAGCTTTCTTT. Protein sequence: CSVVLGTEAFF.

This CDR3 is CSVVSFYEQYF. The CDR3 DNA reads as TGCAGCGTTGTCAGCTTCTACGAGCAGTACTTC. The chain combines TRBV29-1 with TRBJ2-7, with D unclear. V was clipped by 4 bases and J by 3 bases, with 7 bases between them. Germline lookup yields CDR1 SQVTM and CDR2 ANQGSEA. CDR3 length: 11 residues.

The V gene is TRBV2, the J gene TRBJ2-3; TRBD1 matches at 8 bases. V trimming: 4 bases; J trimming: 2 bases; junction bases outside the gene matches: 2. This CDR3 contains 14 residues. Germline CDR1 and CDR2: SNHLY and FYNNEI. CDR3 DNA: TGTGCCAGCAGTGCAGGGGGCACCACAGATACGCAGTATTTT. This encodes CASSAGGTTDTQYF.

This chain joins TRBV4-2 and TRBJ1-1, with a tentative D call TRBD1 (6 bases). The CDR3 sequence is 17 residues long. Trimming left V 1 base short and J 4 bases short, with 19 bases between. Per the germline V gene, CDR1 is LGHNA and CDR2 is YNFKEQ. DNA for the CDR3: TGTGCCAGCAGCCAAGTTGAAACAGGGCTGCTTAGCACTGAAGCTTTCTTT. This gives the protein CASSQVETGLLSTEAFF.

V and J are TRBV9 and TRBJ2-1; TRBD2 matches at 14 bases. The germline V gene encodes CDR1 SGDLS and CDR2 YYNGEE. Trimming cost V 4 bases and J 7 bases; bases outside gene matches: 7. The CDR3 consists of 16 residues. For the CDR3, the DNA is TGTGCCAGCAGCCCTGGACTAGCGGGGGGCGAGAATGAGCAGTTCTTC. This sequence encodes CASSPGLAGGENEQFF.